The 31 T cell receptor beta chains reported below all come from one sample, sequenced in a study of blood T cell repertoires in COVID-19. Repertoires were generated with immunoSEQ multiplex PCR, while TCRdb's copy carries only in-frame clones and drops some. This table holds tens of thousands of clones, 88% found once. The sample taken for sequencing was peripheral blood. These receptors were obtained from a woman in her seventies with acute or convalescent COVID-19.

The chain employs TRBV5-1 and TRBJ2-5; no definite D call. The CDR3 contains 15 residues. V shed 0 bases and J shed 5 bases, with 14 bases lying between them. Looked up from germline, CDR1 is SGHRS and CDR2 is YFSETQ. CDR3 nucleotides: TGCGCCAGCAGCTTGGAACGAGCGTTTGGGGAGACCCAGTACTTC. Translation: CASSLERAFGETQYF.

This chain uses TRBV18 with TRBJ2-7; tentative D call: TRBD2 (5 bases). CDR1 and CDR2 from the germline V gene are KGHSH and LQKENI. The ends were cut back, 6 bases at V and 0 bases at J, with 15 bases in the middle. The CDR3 contains 15 residues. The CDR3 loop is CASSPGGLSSYEQYF. As DNA, the CDR3 is TGTGCCAGCTCTCCGGGCGGGCTCAGCTCCTACGAGCAGTACTTC.

This chain joins TRBV6-5 and TRBJ1-2; D gene ambiguous. Deletions cut 7 bases from V and 8 bases from J, with 20 bases between. Germline V gene data show CDR1 as MNHEY and CDR2 as SVGAGI. The CDR3 is 14 amino acids. In nucleotides, the CDR3 is TGTGCCAGCACCATAGGTCGGGGTTCTTGGGGCTACACCTTC. Translating it yields CASTIGRGSWGYTF.

The CDR3 DNA follows: TGTGCCTGGAGTGTAGACAGGGCTAACTATGGCTACACCTTC. Encoded protein: CAWSVDRANYGYTF. The chain recombines TRBV30 with TRBJ1-2, with 7 bases fitting TRBD1. The CDR3 runs to 14 residues. Unmatched junction bases numbered 1, after V lost 0 bases and J lost 0 bases. Germline-derived CDR1 and CDR2 are GTSNPN and SVGIG (reference sequence).

This chain connects TRBV2 to TRBJ1-2; 10 nucleotides line up with TRBD1. Germline CDR1 and CDR2: SNHLY and FYNNEI. There are 15 residues in the CDR3. The V and J ends lost 7 bases and 8 bases, in that order; junction bases with no gene match: 13. CDR3 sequence reads: CASILTPETGGGYTF. The CDR3 DNA reads TGTGCCAGCATACTAACCCCCGAGACAGGGGGCGGCTACACCTTC. The full variable domain, rest sourced from reference TRBV2 and TRBJ1-2, is EPEVTQTPSHQVTQMGQEVILRCVPISNHLYFYWYRQILGQKVEFLVSFYNNEISEKSEIFDDQFSVERPDGSNFTLKIRSTKLEDSAMYFCASILTPETGGGYTFGSGTRLTVV.

This chain joins TRBV29-1 and TRBJ1-4, with 8 bases identical to TRBD1. CDR1 and CDR2 (germline): SQVTM, ANQGSEA. The V and J ends lost 7 bases and 2 bases, in that order; junction bases with no gene match: 6. CDR3 size: 14 residues. CDR3 DNA sequence: TGCAGCGGGCAGGGGGCAGGTACTAATGAAAAACTGTTTTTT. Its protein is CSGQGAGTNEKLFF.

The rearrangement links TRBV6-5 to TRBJ1-5; unclear D gene. The CDR3 totals 12 residues. In germline, CDR1 is MNHEY, CDR2 SVGAGI. The V and J ends lost 6 bases and 4 bases respectively, with 7 bases between them. CDR3 DNA: TGTGCCAGCAGCGCCGGGAATCAGCCCCAGCATTTT. This sequence encodes CASSAGNQPQHF.

V gene TRBV12-3 or TRBV12-4 combines with J gene TRBJ1-5; D might be TRBD1 (5 bases). V lost 7 bases and J 7 bases, leaving 14 bases between the germline ends. This CDR3 has 13 amino acids. The CDR3 bases are TGTGCCAGCACACCTGGCGGGGGACAGCCCCAGCATTTT. Its protein product is CASTPGGGQPQHF.

V is TRBV2 and J is TRBJ2-2; no firm D call. Germline lookup yields CDR1 SNHLY and CDR2 FYNNEI. V dropped 1 base and J dropped 5 bases, with 8 bases sitting between them. The length of the CDR3 is 14 residues. The CDR3 coding sequence is TGTGCCAGCAGTGAAGTTGGCAAAACCGGGGAGCTGTTTTTT. Encoded protein: CASSEVGKTGELFF. The variable domain in full, completed from reference TRBV2 and TRBJ2-2, reads EPEVTQTPSHQVTQMGQEVILRCVPISNHLYFYWYRQILGQKVEFLVSFYNNEISEKSEIFDDQFSVERPDGSNFTLKIRSTKLEDSAMYFCASSEVGKTGELFFGEGSRLTVL.

J is TRBJ2-4 and V is TRBV5-1; 9 bases are a match to TRBD1. With 6 bases clipped from V and 1 base from J, the junction kept 8 bases outside the gene matches. The length of the CDR3 is 16 residues. Germline assignment: CDR1 SGHRS and CDR2 YFSETQ. CDR3 DNA: TGCGCCAGCACCCCTGGACAGGGGCGGGCCAAAAACATTCAGTACTTC. It translates to CASTPGQGRAKNIQYF.

This sequence joins TRBV28 and TRBJ1-4, with a tentative D call TRBD1 (6 bases). CDR1 and CDR2 (germline): MDHEN, SYDVKM. The CDR3 is made up of 14 amino acids. Trimming took off 4 bases at V and 7 bases at J, with 13 bases between the two ends. The CDR3 DNA sequence: TGTGCCAGCAGTTGGACTCTAGGGGGTGAAAAACTGTTTTTT. This codes for CASSWTLGGEKLFF.

The gene calls are TRBV6-1 and TRBJ2-7, with TRBD2 identical over 9 bases. This CDR3 spans 17 amino acids. Germline CDR1 reads MNHNS; CDR2 reads SASEGT. The V gene end was trimmed by 4 bases and the J gene end by 6 bases; junction bases not matched to a gene: 16. Written as DNA, the CDR3 is TGTGCCAGCAGTGGACCCGGGACTAGCCCCTCCGGGGGCGAGCAGTACTTC. It is translated as CASSGPGTSPSGGEQYF.

This clone came up once. The V gene is TRBV10-3, the J gene TRBJ2-7; D is unresolved. Between the trimmed V and J ends, which lost 5 bases and 6 bases, there was a span of 14 bases. The CDR3 contains 13 residues. Germline CDR1 reads ENHRY; CDR2 reads SYGVKD. The CDR3 loop reads CAISQNSPLEQYF. The DNA of the CDR3 is TGTGCCATCAGTCAAAATAGCCCACTCGAGCAGTACTTC.

The chain uses TRBV7-6 and TRBJ2-3; 11 bases line up with TRBD2. Germline CDR1 reads SGHVS; CDR2 reads FNYEAQ. This CDR3 is 18 amino acids long. J gave up 2 bases and V 4 bases, and 11 bases lay outside the gene matches. CDR3 region: CASSSRGLAGGVTDTQYF. CDR3 in DNA: TGTGCCAGCAGCTCAAGGGGCCTAGCGGGGGGCGTCACAGATACGCAGTATTTT.

The chain uses TRBV24-1 and TRBJ1-1, with unresolved D. Germline CDR1 is KGHDR and CDR2 is SFDVKD. The V end was cut by 3 bases, the J end by 5 bases, with 6 bases between. The CDR3 has 12 amino acids. The CDR3 region is CATSDGGTEAFF. In nucleotides, the CDR3 is TGTGCCACCAGTGATGGAGGGACTGAAGCTTTCTTT.

The genes are TRBV14 and TRBJ2-1; TRBD1 is a possible D gene (6 bases). The V end was cut by 4 bases, the J end by 4 bases, with 8 bases between. Germline V gene lookup returns CDR1 SGHDN and CDR2 FVKESK. This CDR3 contains 13 residues. CDR3 sequence reads: CASSPGTYNEQFF. DNA for the CDR3: TGTGCCAGCAGCCCTGGGACATACAATGAGCAGTTCTTC.

The J gene is TRBJ2-5, the V gene TRBV4-2; D is undetermined. CDR1 and CDR2 from the germline V gene are LGHNA and YNFKEQ. The CDR3 extends over 14 amino acids. Between the trimmed V and J ends, which lost 0 bases and 5 bases, there was a span of 10 bases. The CDR3 sequence is CASSQDYFGETQYF. The DNA for the CDR3 is TGTGCCAGCAGCCAAGATTATTTCGGGGAGACCCAGTACTTC.

This chain uses TRBV23-1 with TRBJ1-4; D is uncertain. TRBV23-1 belongs to the ORF category, with a function that is uncertain. The V and J ends lost 2 bases and 11 bases respectively, with 18 bases between them. This CDR3 is 15 amino acids long. The DNA for the CDR3 is TGCGCCAGCAGTCAACCTAAGGCGAAAAGAGGGAAACTGTTTTTT. Protein: CASSQPKAKRGKLFF.

A few counts support this clone. The chain has TRBV4-1 and TRBJ2-1; D is ambiguous. V lost 0 bases and J lost 4, with 10 bases in between. The germline CDR1 and CDR2 sequences are MGHRA and YSYEKL. The CDR3 contains 15 residues. CDR3 protein: CASSQDQNPYNEQFF. The CDR3 DNA follows: TGCGCCAGCAGCCAAGATCAGAACCCTTACAATGAGCAGTTCTTC.

The CDR3 loop is CASSLLYNEQFF. CDR3 sequence (DNA): TGCGCCAGCAGCTTGTTATACAATGAGCAGTTCTTC. The V call is TRBV5-1, the J call TRBJ2-1; D gene unclear. The CDR3 extends over 12 amino acids. CDR1 is SGHRS, CDR2 YFSETQ, per germline. The ends were cut back, 1 base at V and 4 bases at J, with 3 bases in the middle.

The gene calls are TRBV27 and TRBJ1-4; D remains unclear. In germline, CDR1 is MNHEY, CDR2 SMNVEV (reference sequence). The CDR3 contains 16 residues. The V gene lost 0 bases and the J gene lost 10 bases, with 18 bases spanning the gap. CDR3 region: CASSLSWELRSAKLFF. In DNA, the CDR3 is TGTGCCAGCAGTTTATCTTGGGAGCTGCGGTCGGCAAAACTGTTTTTT.

The chain is built from TRBV30 and TRBJ2-7; D not resolved. The ends were cut back, 0 bases at V and 0 bases at J, with 12 bases in the middle. Germline CDR1 is GTSNPN and CDR2 is SVGIG (reference sequence). The CDR3 loop spans 15 amino acids. In nucleotides, the CDR3 is TGTGCCTGGAGTGTAGCGAACGCGGACTCCTACGAGCAGTACTTC. Its translation: CAWSVANADSYEQYF. The full variable domain, its missing parts supplied by reference TRBV30 and TRBJ2-7, is SQTIHQWPATLVQPVGSPLSLECTVEGTSNPNLYWYRQAAGRGLQLLFYSVGIGQISSEVPQNLSASRPQDRQFILSSKKLLLSDSGFYLCAWSVANADSYEQYFGPGTRLTVT.

The CDR3 DNA reads as TGTGCCAGCAGACCCTGGGGGCTAGCGGGAGGACAAGAGCAGTACTTC. Translated, it gives CASRPWGLAGGQEQYF. The chain couples TRBV6-6 to TRBJ2-7; TRBD2 aligns across 11 bases. With 6 bases clipped from V and 7 bases from J, the junction kept 14 bases outside the gene matches. The CDR3 length is 16 residues. Germline CDR1 reads MNHNY; CDR2 reads SVGAGI (reference sequence).

The chain is built from TRBV19 and TRBJ2-1; D might be TRBD1 (6 bases). Between the trimmed V and J ends, which lost 6 bases and 7 bases, there was a span of 16 bases. The CDR3 runs to 14 residues. The germline gives CDR1 LNHDA, CDR2 SQIVND (reference sequence). DNA of the CDR3: TGTGCCAGTAGCTCCACAGGGTATCGGAATGAGCAGTTCTTC. Protein product: CASSSTGYRNEQFF. Full variable domain (remainder filled in from reference TRBV19 and TRBJ2-1): DGGITQSPKYLFRKEGQNVTLSCEQNLNHDAMYWYRQDPGQGLRLIYYSQIVNDFQKGDIAEGYSVSREKKESFPLTVTSAQKNPTAFYLCASSSTGYRNEQFFGPGTRLTVL.

The J gene is TRBJ2-7, the V gene TRBV7-8; 8 nucleotides align to TRBD1. J gave up 5 bases and V 1 base, and 4 bases lay outside the gene matches. Looked up from germline, CDR1 is SGHVS and CDR2 is FQNEAQ. The CDR3 has 14 residues. The CDR3 protein is CASSLGQGANEQYF. In DNA, the CDR3 is TGTGCCAGCAGCTTAGGTCAGGGGGCGAACGAGCAGTACTTC.

This clone showed up just once. The gene calls are TRBV19 and TRBJ1-5; D not resolved. V lost 3 bases, J lost 0 bases, and 12 bases lay in between. Germline V lookup: CDR1 LNHDA, CDR2 SQIVND (reference sequence). The CDR3 totals 16 residues. Here the CDR3 DNA reads TGTGCCAGTAGTATTTACAGCCTATATAGCAATCAGCCCCAGCATTTT. Residues: CASSIYSLYSNQPQHF.

The J gene is TRBJ1-1, the V gene TRBV11-1; tentatively, D is TRBD1 (5 bases). This CDR3 has 14 amino acids. Per the germline V gene, CDR1 is SGHAT and CDR2 is FQDESV (reference sequence). Trimming removed 1 base from V and 4 bases from J, with 10 bases in between. For the CDR3, the DNA is TGTGCCAGCAGCTTAGGACTCCAGGGCACTGAAGCTTTCTTT. It is translated as CASSLGLQGTEAFF.

V and J are TRBV10-3 and TRBJ2-7; no definite D call. Trimming stripped 3 bases from V and 2 bases from J, with 8 bases between. This CDR3 spans 13 amino acids. The germline V gene encodes CDR1 ENHRY and CDR2 SYGVKD. The CDR3 region has the DNA TGTGCCATCAGTGATCGCGAAACCTACGAGCAGTACTTC. The encoded protein is CAISDRETYEQYF.

V is TRBV5-1 and J is TRBJ2-4; 7 bases fit TRBD2. Germline V lookup: CDR1 SGHRS, CDR2 YFSETQ. Trimming at V came to 4 bases and at J to 4 bases, leaving 11 bases not matched to a gene. The CDR3 spans 16 residues. The DNA of the CDR3 is TGCGCCAGCAGCCCCAGCGGGGCGGGGGTAAAAAACATTCAGTACTTC. Translation: CASSPSGAGVKNIQYF.

The rearrangement links TRBV30 to TRBJ1-6; 8 bases map to TRBD1. The germline V gene has CDR1 GTSNPN and CDR2 SVGIG (reference sequence). The V and J ends lost 3 bases and 7 bases, in that order; junction bases with no gene match: 5. This CDR3 region has 14 residues. This CDR3 reads CAWRGQGGNSPLHF. The DNA for the CDR3 is TGTGCCTGGAGAGGACAGGGAGGGAATTCACCCCTCCACTTT.

The CDR3 DNA is TGTGCCAGCAGCGTTACACCGGACACGAACTATGGCTACACCTTC. It codes for CASSVTPDTNYGYTF. The gene calls are TRBV9 and TRBJ1-2; a possible D gene is TRBD1 (5 bases). This CDR3 contains 15 residues. Trimming stripped 2 bases from V and 2 bases from J, with 13 bases between. Germline CDR1 is SGDLS and CDR2 is YYNGEE.